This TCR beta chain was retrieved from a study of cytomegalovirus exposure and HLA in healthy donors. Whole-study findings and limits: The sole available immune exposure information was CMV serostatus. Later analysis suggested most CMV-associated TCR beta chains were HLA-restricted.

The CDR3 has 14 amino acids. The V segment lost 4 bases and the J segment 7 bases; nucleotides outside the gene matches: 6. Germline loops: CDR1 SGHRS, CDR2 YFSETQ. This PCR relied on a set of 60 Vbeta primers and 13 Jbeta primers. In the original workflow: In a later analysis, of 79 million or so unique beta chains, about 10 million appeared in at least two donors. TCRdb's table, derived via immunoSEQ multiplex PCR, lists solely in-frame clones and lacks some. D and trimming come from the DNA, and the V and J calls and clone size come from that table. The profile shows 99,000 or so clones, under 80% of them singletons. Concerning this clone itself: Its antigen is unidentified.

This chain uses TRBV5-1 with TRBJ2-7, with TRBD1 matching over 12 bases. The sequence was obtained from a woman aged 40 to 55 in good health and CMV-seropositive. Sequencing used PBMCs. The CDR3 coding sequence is TGCGCCAGCAGCCCGGGACAGGGGGCGCGGGAGCAGTACTTC. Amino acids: CASSPGQGAREQYF.